This T cell receptor beta chain was profiled in a study of T cell clonality in common variable immunodeficiency. Deletions cut 6 bases from V and 5 bases from J, with 11 bases between. The germline V gene has CDR1 KGHSH and CDR2 LQKENI. This CDR3 has 13 residues. Equal genomic DNA amounts from CVID and control samples were sequenced. Method: immunoSEQ multiplex PCR; TCRdb's copy keeps in-frame clones and lacks some. The sample totals 8,000 or so clones. For this clone: Its cognate antigen is unknown. The read gets to within 3 residues of the CDR3 end, and the germline J gene fills in the rest. This sample also contains other DNA sequences that code for the same CDR3.

Study-wide results and limits: What drives increased CVID clonality needs T cell subpopulation sequencing. Common variable immunodeficiency TCR beta sequences reportedly had fewer deletions and N-nucleotide insertions.

Sequencing used peripheral blood mononuclear cells. V usage is TRBV18 and J usage is TRBJ1-5, with D possibly TRBD1 on 5 matching bases. This TCR derives from a human donor with common variable immunodeficiency. CDR3 DNA (partial): TGTGCCAGCTCCCTCCAGGGTGATCAGCCC. It specifies CASSLQGDQP. The entire CDR3 sequence reads CASSLQGDQPQHF.